The 15 T cell receptor beta chains listed next were all sequenced from one sample in a study of identical twins. Each CDR3 protein gets one entry after TCRdb re-called the 5' RACE reads with MiXCR. The sample carries hundreds of thousands of distinct CDR3 sequences, around 20% recorded once. This sample was also put to use in a study of T cells expressing NK-cell markers.

The sample was PBMCs. The source of these receptors is a woman under 30 in good health.

This clonotype occurred a few times. The rearrangement links TRBV20-1 to TRBJ2-7; D possibly matches TRBD1 or TRBD2 (5 bases each). V was clipped by 3 bases and J by 2 bases, with 14 bases between them. Germline-derived CDR1 and CDR2 are DFQATT and SNEGSKA (reference sequence). This CDR3 region has 14 residues. CDR3 coding DNA: TGCAGTGCTAGCGGGGCTTTATCCGCCTACGAGCAGTACTTC. Amino acids: CSASGALSAYEQYF.

The chain employs TRBV18 and TRBJ2-7; TRBD1 matches at 8 bases. The CDR3 spans 15 residues. The V gene end was trimmed by 3 bases and the J gene end by 4 bases; junction bases not matched to a gene: 8. Germline loops: CDR1 KGHSH, CDR2 LQKENI. The CDR3 region is CASSPDRGRRYEQYF. The CDR3 DNA sequence: TGTGCCAGCTCACCCGACAGGGGAAGGAGATACGAGCAGTACTTC.

This clonotype has just a few counts. The rearrangement joins TRBV6-1 to TRBJ2-1, with 9 nucleotides matching TRBD2. Trimming cost V 8 bases and J 0 bases; bases outside gene matches: 5. Germline values: CDR1 MNHNS, CDR2 SASEGT. This CDR3 contains 15 residues. DNA of the CDR3: TGTGCCAGCGGGCTTAGCGGGAGCTCCTACAATGAGCAGTTCTTC. Its protein is CASGLSGSSYNEQFF.

This clonotype was observed a handful of times. CDR3 amino acids: CASSQTSGRWETQYF. The CDR3 DNA sequence: TGCGCCAGCAGTCAGACTAGCGGGAGGTGGGAGACCCAGTACTTC. The chain is built from TRBV4-3 and TRBJ2-5, with 13 bases matching TRBD2. This CDR3 spans 15 amino acids. The V segment lost 6 bases and the J segment 5 bases; nucleotides outside the gene matches: 6. The germline gives CDR1 LGHNA, CDR2 YSLEER.

This chain uses TRBV6-1 with TRBJ2-7; D ambiguous. Trimming took off 6 bases at V and 0 bases at J, with 15 bases between the two ends. Germline V gene data show CDR1 as MNHNS and CDR2 as SASEGT. The CDR3 runs 15 residues. The CDR3 protein is CASSPGPAPSYEQYF. In nucleotides, the CDR3 is TGTGCCAGCAGCCCCGGGCCGGCTCCCTCCTACGAGCAGTACTTC.

This clonotype was observed a handful of times. The genes are TRBV7-9 and TRBJ2-1, with TRBD1 identical over 9 bases. The CDR3 covers 17 residues. V lost 4 bases to trimming and J lost 5 bases; unmatched junction nucleotides: 12. Germline lookup yields CDR1 SEHNR and CDR2 FQNEAQ (reference sequence). CDR3: CASSSRSRDRDHNEQFF. The CDR3 DNA reads as TGTGCCAGCAGCTCTCGATCCCGGGACAGGGACCACAATGAGCAGTTCTTC.

This clonotype was seen a handful of times. This chain uses TRBV20-1 with TRBJ2-1; 7 nucleotides align to TRBD2. Losses at the gene ends were 5 bases for V and 4 bases for J; bases not matched to a gene: 11. Per germline, CDR1 DFQATT and CDR2 SNEGSKA (reference sequence). The CDR3 is 15 residues long. The CDR3, as DNA: TGCAGTGCTGAAAATAGCGGGCTGACTTACAATGAGCAGTTCTTC. As protein: CSAENSGLTYNEQFF.

This clonotype was seen ten or more times. The gene calls are TRBV2 and TRBJ2-3; 7 nucleotides align to TRBD1. This CDR3 is built from 14 residues. Per the germline V gene, CDR1 is SNHLY and CDR2 is FYNNEI. V trimming: 7 bases; J trimming: 0 bases; junction bases outside the gene matches: 4. CDR3 nucleotide sequence: TGTGCCAGCACCGCACAGGGGAGCACAGATACGCAGTATTTT. This encodes CASTAQGSTDTQYF.

The chain employs TRBV29-1 and TRBJ2-7; 7 nucleotides line up with TRBD2. Per germline, CDR1 SQVTM and CDR2 ANQGSEA. This CDR3 spans 13 amino acids. V shed 4 bases, J shed 9 bases, and the junction held 12 bases outside the gene matches. CDR3 nucleotides: TGCAGCGTTGGGGAAGGGAGGGGCGCCCGGCAGTACTTC. Amino acid sequence: CSVGEGRGARQYF.

This clonotype was recorded at least ten times. This chain links TRBV7-9 with TRBJ2-1; 7 bases align to TRBD2. Looked up from germline, CDR1 is SEHNR and CDR2 is FQNEAQ (reference sequence). CDR3 length: 16 residues. V lost 5 bases to trimming and J lost 0 bases; unmatched junction nucleotides: 7. This CDR3 is CASSGLGGSSYNEQFF. The DNA for the CDR3 is TGTGCCAGCAGCGGGCTAGGCGGGAGCTCCTACAATGAGCAGTTCTTC.

This rearrangement joins TRBV5-1 to TRBJ2-1, with no clear D. Trimming stripped 4 bases from V and 3 bases from J, with 11 bases between. Per germline, CDR1 SGHRS and CDR2 YFSETQ. The CDR3 sequence is 14 residues long. This CDR3 reads CASSPDWIYNEQFF. CDR3 sequence (DNA): TGCGCCAGCAGCCCTGACTGGATCTACAATGAGCAGTTCTTC. The whole variable domain, filled in from reference TRBV5-1 and TRBJ2-1, reads KAGVTQTPRYLIKTRGQQVTLSCSPISGHRSVSWYQQTPGQGLQFLFEYFSETQRNKGNFPGRFSGRQFSNSRSEMNVSTLELGDSALYLCASSPDWIYNEQFFGPGTRLTVL.

This clonotype showed up just a few times. The rearrangement uses TRBV12-3 or TRBV12-4 and TRBJ2-7; D is ambiguous. CDR3 size: 15 residues. V gave up 3 bases and J gave up 0 bases, with 12 bases separating them. CDR3 coding DNA: TGTGCCAGCAGTTTGGCTGGCACAATCTCCTACGAGCAGTACTTC. This sequence encodes CASSLAGTISYEQYF.

The rearrangement links TRBV20-1 to TRBJ1-5; D call uncertain. V was clipped by 3 bases and J by 3 bases, with 9 bases between them. The CDR3 covers 13 residues. From germline, CDR1 is DFQATT and CDR2 SNEGSKA (reference sequence). This CDR3 is CSARRGLNQPQHF. Written as DNA, the CDR3 is TGCAGTGCTAGGCGCGGCCTCAATCAGCCCCAGCATTTT.

The sample holds a few counts of this clonotype. CDR3 region: CASSQDRGTPGRPYGYTF. The DNA for the CDR3 is TGCGCCAGCAGCCAAGATCGGGGGACACCTGGAAGACCCTATGGCTACACCTTC. The chain links TRBV4-1 to TRBJ1-2, with D tentatively TRBD1 (6 bases). Trimming shortened V by 0 bases and J by 4 bases, and 21 bases separated the two germline ends. Germline loops: CDR1 MGHRA, CDR2 YSYEKL. The CDR3 consists of 18 residues.

This chain joins TRBV30 and TRBJ1-1; D is undetermined. V lost 0 bases to trimming and J lost 10 bases, with 9 bases between them. This CDR3 is 11 amino acids long. CDR1 is GTSNPN, CDR2 SVGIG, per germline (reference sequence). The CDR3 DNA reads as TGTGCCTGGAGTGTAGAAGGGCGAGCTTTCTTT. Amino acids: CAWSVEGRAFF.